The sequence of this T cell receptor beta chain was determined in a study of blood T cell repertoires in COVID-19. TCRdb's copy holds only in-frame clones and misses some; the assay was immunoSEQ multiplex PCR. The sample consists of roughly 160,000 clones, around 86% of them appearing once. From germline, CDR1 is SGHRS and CDR2 YFSETQ. The CDR3 covers 16 residues. Trimming removed 2 bases from V and 3 bases from J; junction bases left unmatched: 10. V usage is TRBV5-1 and J usage is TRBJ1-1; 7 bases are a match to TRBD1. This TCR was recovered from a man in his late teens or twenties with acute or convalescent COVID-19. Sequences were obtained from peripheral blood. The CDR3, as DNA: TGCGCCAGCAGCTTCTCATTGACAGGGTTGGACACTGAAGCTTTCTTT. Translated, it gives CASSFSLTGLDTEAFF.